This TCR beta chain was recorded in a study of blood T cell repertoires in COVID-19. Study information: The samples span acute and convalescent COVID-19 from the United States, Italy and Spain.

Deletions cut 10 bases from V and 1 base from J, with 16 bases between. CDR3 length: 14 residues. Per the germline V gene, CDR1 is LNHDA and CDR2 is SQIVND (reference sequence). This clone showed up just once. TCRdb keeps only in-frame clones here, not all; method: immunoSEQ multiplex PCR. The sample yields around 160,000 clones, just over 90% seen once. The specimen was peripheral blood. The TCR sequence derives from a man aged 18 to 29 with acute or convalescent COVID-19. V is TRBV19 and J is TRBJ1-2, with unresolved D. Written as DNA, the CDR3 is TGTGCCACTGGATACGGGGAGGGTAACTATGGCTACACCTTC. Residues: CATGYGEGNYGYTF.